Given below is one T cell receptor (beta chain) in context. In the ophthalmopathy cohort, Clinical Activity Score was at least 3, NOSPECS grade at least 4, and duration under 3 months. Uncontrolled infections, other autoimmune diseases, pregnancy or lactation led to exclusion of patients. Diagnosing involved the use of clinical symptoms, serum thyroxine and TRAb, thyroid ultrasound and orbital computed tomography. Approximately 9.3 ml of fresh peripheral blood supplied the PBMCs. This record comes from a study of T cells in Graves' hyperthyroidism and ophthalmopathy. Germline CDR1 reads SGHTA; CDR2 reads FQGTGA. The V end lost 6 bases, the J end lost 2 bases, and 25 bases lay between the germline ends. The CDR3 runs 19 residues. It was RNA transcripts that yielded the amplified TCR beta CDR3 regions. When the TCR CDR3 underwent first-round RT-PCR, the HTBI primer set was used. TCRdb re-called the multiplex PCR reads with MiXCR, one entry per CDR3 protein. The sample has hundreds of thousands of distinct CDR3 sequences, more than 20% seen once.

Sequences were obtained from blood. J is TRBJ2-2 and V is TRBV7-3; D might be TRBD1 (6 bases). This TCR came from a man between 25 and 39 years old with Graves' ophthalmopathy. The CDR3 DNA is TGTGCCAGCAGTAAATTTCCCTCATCGGCAGGGGATAACACCGGGGAGCTGTTTTTT. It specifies CASSKFPSSAGDNTGELFF. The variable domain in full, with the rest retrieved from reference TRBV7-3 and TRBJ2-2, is GAGVSQTPSNKVTEKGKYVELRCDPISGHTALYWYRQSLGQGPEFLIYFQGTGAADDSGLPNDRFFAVRPEGSVSTLKIQRTERGDSAVYLCASSKFPSSAGDNTGELFFGEGSRLTVL.